These T cell receptor beta chains were read from a single sample in a study of T cells after yellow fever vaccination. MiXCR, run by TCRdb on the 5' RACE reads, gives a single entry per CDR3 protein. The table lists around 310,000 distinct CDR3 sequences, roughly 4.3% of them singletons, with 24% in the top ten. The sample was PBMCs, taken 5 days after the yellow fever booster vaccination. Every receptor here comes from a man between 18 and 29 years old who received the YFV17D yellow fever vaccine. Both conserved end residues are trimmed from each CDR3. Each record gives: V gene, CDR3 protein.

TRBV7-8 ASSSSTSDTQY
TRBV24-1 AAQGAGEQF
TRBV4-2 ASSQGGKDTQY
TRBV5-1 ASSFGTDNEKLF
TRBV20-1 SASPGLAGPLAL
TRBV13 ASSYQPLTPGRYGYT
TRBV14 ASSQEGGLLYGYT
TRBV3-1 ASSHWTTAYGYT
TRBV7-9 ASSSPGPGELF
TRBV20-1 SASPPNPETQY
TRBV4-2 ASSQDSGTSRPLGYT
TRBV12-3/TRBV12-4 ASTQGGANTGELF
TRBV5-1 ASSLGRSGELF
TRBV18 ASSPKGISSPDTQY
TRBV6-1 ASSQRDVTGELF
TRBV5-1 ASNPRTGETQY
TRBV9 ASSRWADQETQY
TRBV18 ASSPIGASGELF
TRBV18 ASSPGTPREKLF
TRBV6-5 ASRNGQAQETQY
TRBV29-1 SVDTTEGNTEAF
TRBV5-1 ASSLEDSFSAYEQY
TRBV4-2 ASSQEAWESNYGYT
TRBV9 ASSPTTGTHQPQH
TRBV4-3 ASSRGLGEVGDTQY
TRBV5-1 ASSSSTRQDNYGYT
TRBV11-1 ASSVQGRIDTQY
TRBV28 ASSPLSVFWPA
TRBV7-2 ASSLLGALGGYT
TRBV5-5 ASSLVRVANVLT
TRBV5-1 ASSSTGGDTQY
TRBV7-2 ASSLWTQSSYNSPLH
TRBV6-1 ASSRLAGSRDTQY
TRBV5-1 ASSLDSSNTGELF
TRBV24-1 ATSQSQGFGGYT
TRBV10-3 AISDLAGGQGDTQY
TRBV7-2 ASSRTGYSYNSPLH
TRBV27 ASSAGTDYEQY
TRBV5-1 ASSGRRDPGGEQY
TRBV18 ASSPGGTYEQY
TRBV23-1 ASSQCDGSGGETQY
TRBV27 ASSSDDYNEQF
TRBV9 ASSARLGLGDEKLF
TRBV5-1 ASSSRRARNSPLH
TRBV5-1 ASSLLGTTDTQY
TRBV28 ASSPGRYTGELF